The entry below gives a single TCR beta chain sequence along with its context. Indicated time point: persistent/refractory GD, antithyroid drugs over 5 years with positive TRAb. Extracted PBMC RNA gave rise to the TCR library. Criteria from the American Thyroid Association guidelines were applied to diagnose Graves' disease. This entry is derived from a study of regulatory T cells in long-lasting Graves disease. Study context: Patients met the persistent Graves' disease definition after over 5 years of antithyroid drugs with positive TSH receptor antibodies.

Assembly of TCR beta libraries relied on iRepertoire HTBI primers together with Arm-PCR of CDR3 regions. TCRdb independently ran MiXCR on the multiplex PCR reads; one entry per CDR3 protein. This repertoire shows about 470,000 distinct CDR3 sequences, under 25% found once; its top ten account for around 7%. This CDR3 has 13 residues. Per the germline V gene, CDR1 is LGHDT and CDR2 is YNNKEL (reference sequence). V was trimmed by 7 bases and J by 3 bases, leaving 12 bases between them. This receptor was obtained from a female donor with Graves disease. The source material was peripheral blood mononuclear cells (PBMCs), sampled when the disease was refractory, from a patient treated with antithyroid drugs. The chain has TRBV3-1 and TRBJ1-1; a possible D gene is TRBD1 (5 bases). In DNA, the CDR3 is TGTGCCAGCAACCTGGGGGGAGACACTGAAGCTTTCTTT. This translates into CASNLGGDTEAFF.